Below, 13 T cell receptor beta chains from the same sample are listed, as sequenced in a study of cytomegalovirus exposure and HLA in healthy donors (dated by TCRdb to about 2017). Libraries came from the immunoSEQ multiplex PCR assay. TCRdb holds this immuneACCESS table with in-frame rearrangements only. Some clones are missing; in checked studies, unresolved V genes explain under half, and the rest has no known cause. The sample has under 200,000 clones on record, roughly 90% of them singletons. The ten top clones hold 4.2% of the sample. The sequenced sample consisted of PBMCs. These TCRs come from a man aged 18 to 30 in good health and CMV-seropositive.

The chain uses TRBV2 and TRBJ1-2, with D tentatively TRBD1 (6 bases). CDR1 and CDR2 from the germline V gene are SNHLY and FYNNEI. This CDR3 contains 13 residues. With 7 bases removed from V and 6 bases from J, the gap between germline ends came to 15 bases. CDR3 loop: CASKISGDDGYTF. CDR3 in DNA: TGTGCCAGCAAGATTTCAGGGGATGATGGCTACACCTTC.

This chain connects TRBV6-1 to TRBJ2-7; tentatively, D is TRBD1 (6 bases). Looked up from germline, CDR1 is MNHNS and CDR2 is SASEGT. The V and J ends lost 6 bases and 7 bases respectively, with 16 bases between them. CDR3 size: 13 residues. This chain's CDR3 is CASSTSGAFEQYF. CDR3 nucleotides: TGTGCCAGCAGCACATCAGGGGCCTTTGAGCAGTACTTC.

The chain has TRBV28 and TRBJ2-2; 7 bases agree with TRBD2. This CDR3 comprises 14 residues. The junction had 2 bases not matched to a gene; V was cut back by 6 bases and J by 1 base. CDR1 and CDR2 from the germline V gene are MDHEN and SYDVKM. CDR3 loop: CASRVAGNTGELFF. CDR3 DNA: TGTGCCAGCAGGGTAGCGGGGAACACCGGGGAGCTGTTTTTT.

Note on this clone: At one end the junction does not follow the germline gene, possibly because of a read error. The chain uses TRBV7-7 and TRBJ2-1; D is perhaps TRBD2 (5 bases). This CDR3 contains 14 residues. CDR1 is SSHAT and CDR2 is FNYEAQ in the germline V gene (reference sequence). This chain's CDR3 is CASSLSGISDEQFF. The CDR3 nucleotides are TGTGCTAGCAGCTTATCCGGGATTTCCGATGAGCAGTTCTTC.

This clone has more than one count but fewer than ten. This chain links TRBV28 with TRBJ1-5; D ambiguous. V lost 5 bases to trimming and J lost 5 bases, with 7 bases between them. CDR1 and CDR2 (germline): MDHEN, SYDVKM. The CDR3 loop spans 12 amino acids. The CDR3 sequence: CASSPIDQPQHF. The CDR3 DNA reads as TGTGCCAGCAGTCCTATCGATCAGCCCCAGCATTTT.

The chain has TRBV6-5 and TRBJ2-7; no clear D. V lost 3 bases and J 1 base, leaving 10 bases between the germline ends. The CDR3 length is 14 residues. The germline CDR1 and CDR2 sequences are MNHEY and SVGAGI. CDR3 protein: CASSYLAGSYEQYF. CDR3 nucleotide sequence: TGTGCCAGCAGTTATCTGGCCGGGTCCTACGAGCAGTACTTC.

The chain has TRBV27 and TRBJ2-7, with 8 bases matching TRBD1. The CDR3 runs to 14 residues. The V gene end was trimmed by 3 bases and the J gene end by 6 bases; junction bases not matched to a gene: 7. Germline loops: CDR1 MNHEY, CDR2 SMNVEV (reference sequence). CDR3 sequence reads: CASSLGTGKSEQYF. In DNA form, the CDR3 reads TGTGCCAGCAGTTTGGGGACAGGTAAATCCGAGCAGTACTTC.

CDR3 region: CASSSAGFAKNIQYF. For the CDR3, the DNA is TGTGCCAGCAGTTCAGCGGGCTTCGCCAAAAACATTCAGTACTTC. The chain links TRBV28 to TRBJ2-4; TRBD2 is a possible D gene (6 bases). There are 15 residues in the CDR3. Germline V lookup: CDR1 MDHEN, CDR2 SYDVKM. The germline V and J ends were trimmed by 4 bases and 1 base, with 11 bases remaining between them.

The J gene is TRBJ2-7, the V gene TRBV28; tentative D call: TRBD2 (5 bases). Germline V gives CDR1 MDHEN, CDR2 SYDVKM. Trimming cost V 4 bases and J 5 bases, with 21 bases left between them. The CDR3 sequence is 16 residues long. CDR3 coding DNA: TGTGCCAGCAGTTCAGTAATAGCTATGGACTCTAACGAGCAGTACTTC. It specifies CASSSVIAMDSNEQYF. The full variable domain, in which reference TRBV28 and TRBJ2-7 provide the parts outside the CDR3, is DVKVTQSSRYLVKRTGEKVFLECVQDMDHENMFWYRQDPGLGLRLIYFSYDVKMKEKGDIPEGYSVSREKKERFSLILESASTNQTSMYLCASSSVIAMDSNEQYFGPGTRLTVT.

The chain uses TRBV5-6 and TRBJ2-7, with 9 bases lining up with TRBD1. This CDR3 has 15 residues. Losses at the gene ends were 4 bases for V and 2 bases for J; bases not matched to a gene: 7. The V gene's germline CDR1 is SGHDT and CDR2 YYEEEE. In DNA, the CDR3 is TGTGCCAGCAGCCTCCAGACAGGGGGGCCCTACGAGCAGTACTTC. Residues: CASSLQTGGPYEQYF.

This clone was observed a handful of times. The genes are TRBV9 and TRBJ1-5; D remains ambiguous. V lost 0 bases and J 4 bases, leaving 5 bases between the germline ends. The CDR3 spans 13 residues. The germline V gene encodes CDR1 SGDLS and CDR2 YYNGEE. CDR3: CASSVGTNQPQHF. In nucleotides, the CDR3 is TGTGCCAGCAGCGTAGGTACTAATCAGCCCCAGCATTTT.

The count of this clone is one. The rearrangement uses TRBV6-5 and TRBJ2-7; D unresolved. Trimming shortened V by 3 bases and J by 0 bases, and 6 bases separated the two germline ends. CDR1 and CDR2 from the germline V gene are MNHEY and SVGAGI. The CDR3 is 13 residues long. This chain's CDR3 is CASSYRSSYEQYF. The DNA for the CDR3 is TGTGCCAGCAGTTATAGGAGCTCCTACGAGCAGTACTTC.

Comment on this clone: The junction and the germline gene differ at one end; a read error may be behind it. Other DNA sequences in this sample translate to the same CDR3. The chain links TRBV5-1 to TRBJ2-7; TRBD1 agrees at 8 bases. The CDR3 length is 15 residues. Per the germline V gene, CDR1 is SGHRS and CDR2 is YFSETQ. The CDR3 protein is CASSSRTGSDYEQYF. The CDR3 region has the DNA TGCGCCAGCAGCTCCCGGACAGGGTCTGACTACGAGCAATACTTC.